This entry lists 24 T cell receptor beta chains sequenced from one sample in a study of blood T cell repertoires in COVID-19. Libraries were prepared by immunoSEQ multiplex PCR; TCRdb keeps only in-frame clonotypes and omits some of them. Altogether 250,000 to 300,000 clones are present, around 84% being singletons, with the ten largest covering approximately 5%. The sequencing sample was made of PBMCs or T cells enriched from blood (not recorded which). These receptors all come from a man aged 35 to 55 who had been exposed to COVID-19.

The chain employs TRBV27 and TRBJ2-1, with D possibly TRBD2 on 6 matching bases. Trimming left V 3 bases short and J 7 bases short, with 22 bases between. The V gene's germline CDR1 is MNHEY and CDR2 SMNVEV (reference sequence). The CDR3 loop spans 17 amino acids. The CDR3 is CASSFGISGVNENEQFF. In nucleotides, the CDR3 is TGTGCCAGCAGTTTTGGTATATCGGGAGTTAATGAAAATGAGCAGTTCTTC.

V and J are TRBV11-1 and TRBJ1-1; D not resolved. The CDR3 runs 12 residues. Per germline, CDR1 SGHAT and CDR2 FQDESV (reference sequence). The V end was cut by 8 bases, the J end by 0 bases, with 7 bases between. DNA for the CDR3: TGTGCCAGCTCTCTCTTGAACACTGAAGCTTTCTTT. It codes for CASSLLNTEAFF.

This clone came up a few times. The chain couples TRBV21-1 to TRBJ2-7; the D call TRBD2 from the table was never checked on the DNA. TRBV21-1 is termed a pseudogene. This CDR3 has 14 residues. DNA of the CDR3: TGTGCCAGCAGCAAAACCCTCCTTAGTTACGAGCAGTACTTC. Translating gives CASSKTLLSYEQYF.

This rearrangement joins TRBV7-3 to TRBJ2-5; D is ambiguous. The CDR3 runs 15 residues. Germline values: CDR1 SGHTA, CDR2 FQGTGA. The V end lost 1 base, the J end lost 1 base, and 10 bases lay between the germline ends. In nucleotides, the CDR3 is TGTGCCAGCAGCTTAAACAGTGGCCCCCAAGAGACCCAGTACTTC. As protein: CASSLNSGPQETQYF.

V gene TRBV15 combines with J gene TRBJ1-1, with D possibly being TRBD1 (5 bases). The CDR3 loop spans 15 amino acids. Germline V lookup: CDR1 LNHNV, CDR2 YYDKDF (reference sequence). Trimming shortened V by 1 base and J by 5 bases, and 14 bases separated the two germline ends. CDR3 region: CATSRGVTGGTEAFF. The CDR3 DNA sequence: TGTGCCACCAGCAGAGGGGTTACGGGGGGAACTGAAGCTTTCTTT.

The rearrangement joins TRBV27 to TRBJ2-7; TRBD1 agrees at 10 bases. The trim removed 7 bases at V and 3 bases at J, leaving 12 bases unmatched. This CDR3 spans 16 amino acids. Germline V lookup: CDR1 MNHEY, CDR2 SMNVEV (reference sequence). The CDR3 is CASKRTGGPGGYEQYF. For the CDR3, the DNA is TGTGCCAGCAAAAGGACAGGGGGGCCGGGCGGCTACGAGCAGTACTTC.

The rearrangement joins TRBV19 to TRBJ2-1; 8 bases map to TRBD1. The V and J ends lost 5 bases and 7 bases, in that order; junction bases with no gene match: 10. This CDR3 region has 15 residues. Germline lookup yields CDR1 LNHDA and CDR2 SQIVND (reference sequence). The CDR3 spells CASSSWADRANEQFF. The CDR3 DNA follows: TGTGCCAGTAGTTCTTGGGCGGACAGGGCTAATGAGCAGTTCTTC.

The chain employs TRBV5-1 and TRBJ2-2, with 11 bases aligning to TRBD1. The CDR3 has 15 amino acids. The germline gives CDR1 SGHRS, CDR2 YFSETQ. J lost 4 bases, V lost 4 bases, and 3 bases had no gene match. CDR3 DNA sequence: TGCGCCAGCAGCCCAGGGACAGGGGGCACCGGGGAGCTGTTTTTT. Residues: CASSPGTGGTGELFF.

The gene calls are TRBV5-5 and TRBJ2-1; 8 bases are shared with TRBD2. The CDR3 sequence is 14 residues long. After removal of 4 bases from V and 2 bases from J, the junction contained 2 bases not matched to a gene. Germline lookup yields CDR1 SGHKS and CDR2 YYEKEE (reference sequence). The chain's CDR3 is CASSPGGTYNEQFF. Written as DNA, the CDR3 is TGTGCCAGCAGCCCGGGAGGGACCTACAATGAGCAGTTCTTC.

The CDR3 DNA follows: TGTGCCAGCAGTGAATTTTTGTCCGGGACAGGCTTTCTCCCAGCGGACACTGAAGCTTTCTTT. Translating it yields CASSEFLSGTGFLPADTEAFF. The chain has TRBV6-1 and TRBJ1-1; 8 positions agree with TRBD1. CDR1 and CDR2 from the germline V gene are MNHNS and SASEGT. V lost 2 bases, J lost 3 bases, and 23 bases stayed unmatched. CDR3 length: 21 amino acids.

This clone was recorded many times. The chain links TRBV4-1 to TRBJ1-2; D possibly corresponds to TRBD1 (6 bases). The CDR3 contains 15 residues. Germline lookup yields CDR1 MGHRA and CDR2 YSYEKL. Trimming shortened V by 3 bases and J by 3 bases, and 14 bases separated the two germline ends. The CDR3 sequence: CASSQGASTDYGYTF. The CDR3 DNA reads TGCGCCAGCAGCCAGGGGGCCTCCACGGACTATGGCTACACCTTC.

The chain is built from TRBV6-5 and TRBJ2-4, with 8 bases fitting TRBD1. In germline, CDR1 is MNHEY, CDR2 SVGAGI. The CDR3 runs 15 residues. V lost 6 bases and J lost 9; bases outside the gene matches: 13. The CDR3 coding sequence is TGTGCCAGCAGCCTCGAAGACAGGGGAGCTAGCATTCAGTACTTC. This sequence encodes CASSLEDRGASIQYF.

The CDR3 nucleotides read TGTGCCAGCAGCCAAGACTGGACAGGGGGTTCACCCCTCCACTTT. This encodes CASSQDWTGGSPLHF. The chain employs TRBV3-1 (or the pseudogene TRBV3-2) and TRBJ1-6, with 10 bases matching TRBD1. This CDR3 spans 15 amino acids. From germline, CDR1 is LGHDT and CDR2 YNNKEL (reference sequence). J gave up 9 bases and V 0 bases, and 2 bases lay outside the gene matches.

This clone has ten or more counts. This chain links TRBV19 with TRBJ1-3, with D tentatively TRBD1 (6 bases). Germline-derived CDR1 and CDR2 are LNHDA and SQIVND (reference sequence). CDR3 length: 15 residues. Trimming took 5 bases from V and 4 from J, leaving 15 bases between them. CDR3 DNA: TGTGCCAGTAGTTTCCTCGGAACAGGGGGAAACACCATATATTTT. It encodes CASSFLGTGGNTIYF.

The chain combines TRBV18 with TRBJ2-2; D call uncertain. Trimming removed 6 bases from V and 6 bases from J, with 14 bases in between. Germline CDR1 and CDR2: KGHSH and LQKENI. This CDR3 has 14 amino acids. CDR3 in DNA: TGTGCCAGCTCCTCACTAATTGAGGCCGGGGAGCTGTTTTTT. This sequence encodes CASSSLIEAGELFF.

This clone was counted between two and nine times. This chain joins TRBV7-2 and TRBJ1-6; D possibly corresponds to TRBD1 (6 bases). Looked up from germline, CDR1 is SGHTA and CDR2 is FQGNSA. Trimming cost V 5 bases and J 7 bases, with 15 bases left between them. The CDR3 covers 15 residues. CDR3 DNA: TGTGCCAGCAGCCAGAGGGGGACGCTCAATTCACCCCTCCACTTT. Amino acids: CASSQRGTLNSPLHF.

This sequence joins TRBV3-1 (or the pseudogene TRBV3-2) and TRBJ1-1; possibly TRBD1 for D (5 bases). CDR1 and CDR2 from the germline V gene are LGHDT and YNNKEL (reference sequence). This CDR3 comprises 16 residues. The V end was cut by 3 bases, the J end by 4 bases, with 18 bases between. The DNA of the CDR3 is TGTGCCAGCAGCCAGGCACTGAGCCGAAGGGGCACTGAAGCTTTCTTT. Encoded protein: CASSQALSRRGTEAFF.

V usage is TRBV24-1 and J usage is TRBJ2-2; 10 bases align to TRBD1. The J segment lost 8 bases and the V segment lost 7 bases, leaving 9 bases of the junction unmatched. Germline CDR1 and CDR2: KGHDR and SFDVKD. This CDR3 spans 15 amino acids. CDR3 bases: TGTGCCACCAGCTGGACAGGGGGAGCTTCTGGGGAGCTGTTTTTT. Its translation is CATSWTGGASGELFF.

The chain employs TRBV5-1 and TRBJ2-3, with 7 bases lining up with TRBD2. Trimming removed 0 bases from V and 6 bases from J; junction bases left unmatched: 13. This CDR3 has 17 residues. The germline CDR1 and CDR2 sequences are SGHRS and YFSETQ. For the CDR3, the DNA is TGCGCCAGCAGCTTGGTTCCCGCGGGAGAGCCCGGGGATACGCAGTATTTT. It encodes CASSLVPAGEPGDTQYF.

The chain recombines TRBV6-5 with TRBJ1-2; D may be TRBD1 (6 bases). The CDR3 length is 13 residues. Trimming stripped 6 bases from V and 8 bases from J, with 16 bases between. Germline-derived CDR1 and CDR2 are MNHEY and SVGAGI. The CDR3 DNA reads as TGTGCCAGCAGAGGACTCGGACAGTCCGGCTACACCTTC. Its translation: CASRGLGQSGYTF.

The rearrangement links TRBV30 to TRBJ2-3; 7 bases align to TRBD1. CDR3 length equals 13 residues. CDR1 and CDR2 (germline): GTSNPN, SVGIG (reference sequence). V lost 0 bases and J lost 4; bases outside the gene matches: 1. The CDR3 reads CAWSVGGPDTQYF. Here the CDR3 DNA reads TGTGCCTGGAGTGTAGGGGGCCCAGATACGCAGTATTTT.

The chain couples TRBV27 to TRBJ2-1; 13 bases are shared with TRBD2. Germline V lookup: CDR1 MNHEY, CDR2 SMNVEV (reference sequence). CDR3 length: 18 residues. Trimming took 1 base from V and 8 from J; bases not matched to a gene: 11. The DNA for the CDR3 is TGTGCCAGCAGTTTATACCCGGGACTAGCGGGATTTATTGATGAGCAGTTCTTC. Translated, it gives CASSLYPGLAGFIDEQFF.

J is TRBJ2-1 and V is TRBV9; TRBD2 might be the D (6 bases). The germline CDR1 and CDR2 sequences are SGDLS and YYNGEE. CDR3 length: 15 amino acids. Trimming removed 1 base from V and 0 bases from J, with 8 bases in between. CDR3 coding DNA: TGTGCCAGCAGCGTATCGGAGGGCTCCTACAATGAGCAGTTCTTC. Encoded protein: CASSVSEGSYNEQFF.

This clone has more than one count but fewer than ten. The gene calls are TRBV7-9 and TRBJ2-2, with a tentative D call TRBD1 (5 bases). The V and J ends lost 4 bases and 3 bases respectively, with 9 bases between them. Per germline, CDR1 SEHNR and CDR2 FQNEAQ (reference sequence). CDR3 length: 14 residues. The DNA of the CDR3 is TGTGCCAGCAGCTCAGGGTCATACACCGGGGAGCTGTTTTTT. It yields the protein CASSSGSYTGELFF.